A selection of T cell receptor beta chains follows, all from one sample in a study of cytomegalovirus exposure and HLA in healthy donors. Some clones are missing from TCRdb's copy, which holds only in-frame ones; the method was immunoSEQ multiplex PCR. This sample has roughly 200,000 clones; about 83% occur once, and the top ten carry approximately 2.9%. Sequenced material: PBMCs. Every receptor here comes from a female donor in good health and CMV-seronegative. The conserved cysteine and the conserved F or W are not part of the CDR3 here. Some rows have no size entry. The others give once, few or many, or a class for an expanded clone.

TRBJ1-2,TRBV27,NA,ASSLRGLNYGYT
TRBJ2-1,TRBV11-2,NA,ASSLGGWEKVYNEQF
TRBJ2-7,TRBV5-6,NA,ASSWRQGHYEQY
NA,TRBV7-9,NA,ASRKEGLRYEQY
TRBJ1-3,TRBV6-5,once,ASSSILGQGDTIY
TRBJ2-5,TRBV7-2,NA,ASSYSGSQETQY
TRBJ1-1,TRBV18,few,ASSPQQGLSTEAF
NA,TRBV5-1,NA,ASSSLTSGSSYEQY
TRBJ1-4,TRBV27,few,ASSQTGLGEKLF
TRBJ1-2,TRBV30,NA,AWTLQNHPTELTNGYT
TRBJ2-3,TRBV7-3,once,ASSVIAGGAADTQY
TRBJ1-2,TRBV5-8,once,ASSLDRMYGYT
TRBJ2-1,TRBV6-6,NA,ASSSGNSHEQF
TRBJ2-3,TRBV13,NA,ASRPEGGVFTNTQY
TRBJ2-6,TRBV2,NA,ASSVQGAGANVLT
TRBJ2-5,TRBV7-9,NA,ASSLGFGTETQY
TRBJ1-4,TRBV6-1,NA,ASSEPGTGDDGNEKLF
TRBJ2-7,TRBV7-2,few,ASSLGGTISYEQY
TRBJ2-2,TRBV19,once,ASSTRGWNTGELF
TRBJ2-5,TRBV5-1,NA,ASSLGATRQETQY